This T cell receptor beta chain was identified in a study of blood T cell repertoires in COVID-19. Across the study: Collection of acute and convalescent COVID-19 samples took place in the United States, Italy and Spain. PBMCs, B-cell-depleted T cells, or T cells provided the cDNA or gDNA that made up the material.

Original data processing: The assay estimated nucleated cells by amplifying reference gene primers. Libraries were prepared by immunoSEQ multiplex PCR; TCRdb keeps only in-frame clonotypes and omits some of them. Clone size and the V and J calls come from that table; the DNA yielded D and trimming. The sample lists 130,000 to 150,000 clones, roughly 80% occurring once. The source is a human donor in a cohort sampled during active COVID-19. The sample consisted of peripheral blood.

This chain's CDR3 is CATSTNDRPGANVLTF. Written as DNA, the CDR3 is TGTGCCACCAGCACCAATGACAGGCCTGGGGCCAACGTCCTGACTTTC. This sequence joins TRBV15 and TRBJ2-6; weak D call: TRBD1 (6 bases). The CDR3 length is 16 residues. V was trimmed by 4 bases and J by 2 bases, leaving 12 bases between them. Germline V gives CDR1 LNHNV, CDR2 YYDKDF (reference sequence).